Following are 22 T cell receptor beta chains from one sample sequenced in a study of OX40 agonist ivuxolimab in advanced cancers. Assay: immunoSEQ multiplex PCR; the TCRdb copy retains only in-frame clones and omits some. The sample yields over 50,000 clones, more than 65% seen once. Specimen: CD4+ or CD8+ T cells sorted from blood, collected in a trial of the OX40 agonist ivuxolimab. These receptors all stem from an adult with an advanced solid tumor such as melanoma, head and neck, liver or kidney cancer.

The chain uses TRBV10-3 and TRBJ2-2; D not certain. Germline CDR1 ENHRY, CDR2 SYGVKD. V dropped 7 bases and J dropped 4 bases, with 10 bases sitting between them. The CDR3 runs to 13 residues. CDR3 in DNA: TGTGCCATCAACGAGCCTAGCACCGGGGAGCTGTTTTTT. Amino acid sequence: CAINEPSTGELFF.

This rearrangement joins TRBV18 to TRBJ2-1, with 9 bases matching TRBD1. Germline CDR1 KGHSH, CDR2 LQKENI. CDR3 length: 16 residues. Germline trimming cut 3 bases from V and 5 bases from J; bases unmatched to any gene: 8. The CDR3, as DNA: TGTGCCAGCTCACCTCAGGACAGGGGCTTGAACAATGAGCAGTTCTTC. This sequence encodes CASSPQDRGLNNEQFF. Based on the CDR3 plus reference TRBV18 and TRBJ2-1, the full variable domain is NAGVMQNPRHLVRRRGQEARLRCSPMKGHSHVYWYRQLPEEGLKFMVYLQKENIIDESGMPKERFSAEFPKEGPSILRIQQVVRGDSAAYFCASSPQDRGLNNEQFFGPGTRLTVL.

The gene calls are TRBV6-5 and TRBJ1-5; 11 bases line up with TRBD1. Germline assignment: CDR1 MNHEY and CDR2 SVGAGI. The CDR3 totals 16 residues. V lost 4 bases and J lost 6; bases outside the gene matches: 8. CDR3 DNA sequence: TGTGCCAGCAGTTGGGATCCGGGACAGGGGGGTCAGCCCCAGCATTTT. It encodes CASSWDPGQGGQPQHF.

This chain uses TRBV30 with TRBJ1-2; tentative D call: TRBD1 (5 bases). The CDR3 is 12 residues long. V lost 1 base and J 3 bases, leaving 6 bases between the germline ends. Germline-derived CDR1 and CDR2 are GTSNPN and SVGIG (reference sequence). The CDR3 sequence is CAWSDRHYGYTF. CDR3 DNA sequence: TGTGCCTGGAGTGACAGGCACTATGGCTACACCTTC.

This chain joins TRBV7-9 and TRBJ1-1; D is uncertain. Germline loops: CDR1 SEHNR, CDR2 FQNEAQ (reference sequence). Trimming took off 6 bases at V and 3 bases at J, with 5 bases between the two ends. This CDR3 contains 11 residues. The CDR3 reads CASSSYTEAFF. CDR3 DNA sequence: TGTGCCAGCAGTTCCTACACTGAAGCTTTCTTT.

The V call is TRBV28, the J call TRBJ2-7, with 7 nucleotides matching TRBD2. This CDR3 has 16 residues. After removal of 4 bases from V and 3 bases from J, the junction contained 12 bases not matched to a gene. Germline V gene lookup returns CDR1 MDHEN and CDR2 SYDVKM. The CDR3 DNA sequence: TGTGCCAGCAGTTCCCTAAGGGTAGCGGGTCGCTACGAGCAGTACTTC. Protein product: CASSSLRVAGRYEQYF.

The CDR3 nucleotides are TGTGCCAGCAGCGTAAGGGCGGGAGGAGCCGGGGAGCTGTTTTTT. Protein sequence: CASSVRAGGAGELFF. The chain employs TRBV9 and TRBJ2-2; 8 nucleotides line up with TRBD2. The CDR3 totals 15 residues. The J segment lost 6 bases and the V segment lost 1 base, leaving 5 bases of the junction unmatched. The V gene's germline CDR1 is SGDLS and CDR2 YYNGEE.

The chain links TRBV7-2 to TRBJ1-2, with D maybe TRBD1 (5 bases). The CDR3 covers 13 residues. The germline V gene encodes CDR1 SGHTA and CDR2 FQGNSA. V was shortened by 5 bases and J by 8 bases, with 15 bases between the two germline ends. This CDR3 reads CASSHRGVGGYTF. DNA of the CDR3: TGTGCCAGCAGCCACCGGGGGGTCGGGGGCTACACCTTC.

The chain combines TRBV18 with TRBJ2-5; D gene ambiguous. This CDR3 spans 14 amino acids. CDR1 and CDR2 (germline): KGHSH, LQKENI. V shed 2 bases and J shed 0 bases, with 7 bases lying between them. CDR3 loop: CASSPDVYQETQYF. CDR3 DNA sequence: TGTGCCAGCTCACCAGACGTCTACCAAGAGACCCAGTACTTC.

The chain couples TRBV18 to TRBJ1-2; tentatively, D is TRBD1 (6 bases). This CDR3 has 13 amino acids. Trimming removed 6 bases from V and 8 bases from J, with 16 bases in between. Germline V gene lookup returns CDR1 KGHSH and CDR2 LQKENI. The chain's CDR3 is CASSLDRLDGYTF. In nucleotides, the CDR3 is TGTGCCAGCTCCCTTGACAGGTTAGACGGCTACACCTTC.

The chain recombines TRBV7-9 with TRBJ1-1; 7 bases match TRBD1. V lost 2 bases and J lost 2; bases outside the gene matches: 8. This CDR3 region has 16 residues. The germline gives CDR1 SEHNR, CDR2 FQNEAQ (reference sequence). CDR3 loop: CASSLTGAGGNTEAFF. Written as DNA, the CDR3 is TGTGCCAGCAGCTTAACAGGGGCCGGAGGAAACACTGAAGCTTTCTTT.

The rearrangement uses TRBV10-1 and TRBJ2-7; 9 bases map to TRBD1. V dropped 2 bases and J dropped 6; count of bases not matched to a gene: 8. This CDR3 has 15 residues. From germline, CDR1 is WNHNN and CDR2 SYGVQD (reference sequence). CDR3 DNA: TGCGCCAGCAGTGAGAGGGGACAGGGTCGGCCCGAGCAGTACTTC. Its protein product is CASSERGQGRPEQYF.

The chain couples TRBV5-1 to TRBJ1-3, with D possibly TRBD1 on 5 matching bases. V lost 4 bases and J lost 0, with 14 bases in between. Germline lookup yields CDR1 SGHRS and CDR2 YFSETQ. This CDR3 region has 16 residues. CDR3 nucleotides: TGCGCCAGCAGCCCTGGGACCGGGCTCTCTGGAAACACCATATATTTT. Translating it yields CASSPGTGLSGNTIYF.

The J gene is TRBJ2-5, the V gene TRBV6-5; TRBD1 matches 8 bases. V was clipped by 0 bases and J by 1 base; unmatched bases: 4. The CDR3 sequence is 16 residues long. Germline CDR1 MNHEY, CDR2 SVGAGI. CDR3 sequence: CASSYSTGVGQETQYF. In DNA form, the CDR3 reads TGTGCCAGCAGTTACTCGACAGGGGTGGGCCAAGAGACCCAGTACTTC.

The chain uses TRBV6-1 and TRBJ2-2; D is ambiguous. V was trimmed by 4 bases and J by 7 bases, leaving 10 bases between them. The germline CDR1 and CDR2 sequences are MNHNS and SASEGT. The CDR3 consists of 13 residues. The CDR3 DNA sequence: TGTGCCAGCAGTGGGTACGGAAACGGGGAGCTGTTTTTT. Residues: CASSGYGNGELFF.

The rearrangement joins TRBV2 to TRBJ2-1; 9 positions match TRBD2. Germline loops: CDR1 SNHLY, CDR2 FYNNEI. The CDR3 runs 16 residues. The junction had 6 bases not matched to a gene; V was cut back by 6 bases and J by 0 bases. The CDR3 DNA sequence: TGTGCCAGCAGGGTGGAGCGGGAGGCCTCCTACAATGAGCAGTTCTTC. It codes for CASRVEREASYNEQFF.

The V call is TRBV6-6, the J call TRBJ1-6; tentatively, D is TRBD1 (6 bases). The V gene's germline CDR1 is MNHNY and CDR2 SVGAGI (reference sequence). V lost 5 bases, J lost 8 bases, and 13 bases lay in between. CDR3 length: 14 amino acids. CDR3 loop: CASSALGADSPLHF. In nucleotides, the CDR3 is TGTGCCAGCAGTGCCTTGGGGGCAGATTCACCCCTCCACTTT.

V and J are TRBV5-6 and TRBJ1-1, with 9 nucleotides matching TRBD1. The CDR3 sequence is 16 residues long. The ends lost 3 bases at V and 5 bases at J; junction bases unmatched: 11. In germline, CDR1 is SGHDT, CDR2 YYEEEE. CDR3 coding DNA: TGTGCCAGCAGCTCCTTGGGACAGGGAGGAGAAACTGAAGCTTTCTTT. This gives the protein CASSSLGQGGETEAFF.

The sample holds a few counts of this clone. The gene calls are TRBV2 and TRBJ2-4, with D perhaps matching TRBD2 (6 bases). The CDR3 spans 14 residues. Between the trimmed V and J ends, which lost 6 bases and 4 bases, there was a span of 13 bases. CDR1 and CDR2 from the germline V gene are SNHLY and FYNNEI. In nucleotides, the CDR3 is TGTGCCAGCAGAGGACCCAGCGGGAAAAACATTCAGTACTTC. It is translated as CASRGPSGKNIQYF.

The V and J genes are TRBV4-2 and TRBJ1-2; 9 bases align to TRBD1. This CDR3 is built from 14 residues. V dropped 4 bases and J dropped 3; count of bases not matched to a gene: 3. Germline-derived CDR1 and CDR2 are LGHNA and YNFKEQ. The CDR3 protein is CASSPGQGYYGYTF. CDR3 DNA: TGTGCCAGCAGCCCGGGACAGGGTTACTATGGCTACACCTTC.

V usage is TRBV11-3 and J usage is TRBJ2-5; weak D call: TRBD1 (6 bases). The CDR3 is 13 residues long. Trimming left V 5 bases short and J 5 bases short, with 12 bases between. Germline V lookup: CDR1 SGHNT, CDR2 YENEEA. The CDR3 sequence is CASSLGQRETQYF. The CDR3 nucleotides read TGTGCCAGCAGCCTCGGACAGAGGGAGACCCAGTACTTC.

This chain uses TRBV11-2 with TRBJ2-4; the match to TRBD2 covers 10 bases. The CDR3 consists of 13 residues. Germline CDR1 is SGHAT and CDR2 is FQNNGV. The J segment lost 8 bases and the V segment lost 5 bases, leaving 3 bases of the junction unmatched. CDR3 coding DNA: TGTGCCAGCAGCCCGGGACTAGCGCACATTCAGTACTTC. This encodes CASSPGLAHIQYF.